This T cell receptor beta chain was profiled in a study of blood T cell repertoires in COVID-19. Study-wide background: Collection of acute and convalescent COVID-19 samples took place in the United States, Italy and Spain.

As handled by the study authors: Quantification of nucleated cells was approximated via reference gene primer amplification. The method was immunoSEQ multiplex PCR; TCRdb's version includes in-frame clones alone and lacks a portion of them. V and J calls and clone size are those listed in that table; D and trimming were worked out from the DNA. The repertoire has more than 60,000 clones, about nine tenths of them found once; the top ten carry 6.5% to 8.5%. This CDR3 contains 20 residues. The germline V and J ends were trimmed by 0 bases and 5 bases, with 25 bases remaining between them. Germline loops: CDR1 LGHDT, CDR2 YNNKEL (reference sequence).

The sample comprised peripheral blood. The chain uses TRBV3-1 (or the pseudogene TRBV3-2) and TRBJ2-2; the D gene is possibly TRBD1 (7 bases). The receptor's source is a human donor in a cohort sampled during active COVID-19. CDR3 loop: CASSQDTPTGDRIVTGELFF. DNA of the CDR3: TGTGCCAGCAGCCAAGATACACCTACGGGGGACAGAATAGTGACCGGGGAGCTGTTTTTT.